Below are 13 T cell receptor beta chains sequenced from a single sample in a study of T cell responses to AZD1222 COVID-19 vaccine. Assay used: immunoSEQ multiplex PCR; TCRdb lists only in-frame clones, some missing. This table has about 150,000 clones, 80% to 90% appearing once. The source was peripheral blood, collected 28 days after the second AZD1222 dose. The receptors originated from an adult who received the AZD1222 COVID-19 vaccine.

The chain uses TRBV28 and TRBJ2-5, with 7 positions matching TRBD1. Per the germline V gene, CDR1 is MDHEN and CDR2 is SYDVKM. The CDR3 loop spans 13 amino acids. V gave up 2 bases and J gave up 5 bases; unmatched junction bases: 2. For the CDR3, the DNA is TGTGCCAGCAGTTTAGACAGGGAGGAGACCCAGTACTTC. It encodes CASSLDREETQYF.

The chain links TRBV3-1 (or the pseudogene TRBV3-2) to TRBJ1-1, with no clear D. This CDR3 comprises 14 residues. The germline V and J ends were trimmed by 1 base and 4 bases, with 10 bases remaining between them. The germline V gene has CDR1 LGHDT and CDR2 YNNKEL (reference sequence). The chain's CDR3 is CASSQGTKTTEAFF. The CDR3 DNA follows: TGTGCCAGCAGCCAAGGCACCAAGACCACTGAAGCTTTCTTT.

The V gene is TRBV9, the J gene TRBJ2-1, with 10 bases fitting TRBD2. Germline assignment: CDR1 SGDLS and CDR2 YYNGEE. There are 15 residues in the CDR3. Trimming took 0 bases from V and 5 from J; bases not matched to a gene: 2. CDR3 nucleotide sequence: TGTGCCAGCAGCGTAGGAGCGGGAGGGCACAATGAGCAGTTCTTC. It yields the protein CASSVGAGGHNEQFF.

V is TRBV4-2 and J is TRBJ2-7; 8 bases fit TRBD1. This CDR3 contains 14 residues. Germline assignment: CDR1 LGHNA and CDR2 YNFKEQ. The junction had 8 bases not matched to a gene; V was cut back by 3 bases and J by 7 bases. In nucleotides, the CDR3 is TGTGCCAGCAGCCACTCCGGACAGGGTGGTGAGCAGTACTTC. Protein: CASSHSGQGGEQYF.

This chain uses TRBV18 with TRBJ1-3; tentatively, D is TRBD1 (6 bases). The CDR3 sequence is 16 residues long. Per the germline V gene, CDR1 is KGHSH and CDR2 is LQKENI. V was clipped by 0 bases and J by 0 bases, with 9 bases between them. The CDR3 spells CASSPPRTVSGNTIYF. CDR3 nucleotides: TGTGCCAGCTCACCACCGCGGACAGTCTCTGGAAACACCATATATTTT.

The chain recombines TRBV29-1 with TRBJ2-5, with 7 bases fitting TRBD1. CDR3 length equals 15 residues. Trimming cost V 0 bases and J 7 bases; bases outside gene matches: 11. Looked up from germline, CDR1 is SQVTM and CDR2 is ANQGSEA. CDR3 protein: CSVEDNTAGGRTQYF. DNA of the CDR3: TGCAGCGTTGAAGATAATACGGCAGGGGGAAGGACCCAGTACTTC. The entire variable domain, with the rest obtained from reference TRBV29-1 and TRBJ2-5, is as follows: SAVISQKPSRDICQRGTSLTIQCQVDSQVTMMFWYRQQPGQSLTLIATANQGSEATYESGFVIDKFPISRPNLTFSTLTVSNMSPEDSSIYLCSVEDNTAGGRTQYFGPGTRLLVL.

This chain connects TRBV12-3 or TRBV12-4 to TRBJ1-2; D is unclear. Trimming stripped 3 bases from V and 6 bases from J, with 11 bases between. The CDR3 sequence is 13 residues long. The CDR3 DNA is TGTGCCAGCAGTTTCCGTGGAACTAATGGCTACACCTTC. As protein: CASSFRGTNGYTF.

V usage is TRBV14 and J usage is TRBJ2-4, with 7 bases identical to TRBD2. This CDR3 has 13 residues. The J segment lost 9 bases and the V segment lost 1 base, leaving 3 bases of the junction unmatched. The germline gives CDR1 SGHDN, CDR2 FVKESK. CDR3 residues: CASSQVREGIQYF. Here the CDR3 DNA reads TGTGCCAGCAGCCAAGTTAGGGAGGGCATTCAGTACTTC. Looking up the rest from reference TRBV14 and TRBJ2-4 gives the full variable domain: EAGVTQFPSHSVIEKGQTVTLRCDPISGHDNLYWYRRVMGKEIKFLLHFVKESKQDESGMPNNRFLAERTGGTYSTLKVQPAELEDSGVYFCASSQVREGIQYFGAGTRLSVL.

The rearrangement links TRBV7-9 to TRBJ1-6, with D tentatively TRBD1 (5 bases). Germline V gives CDR1 SEHNR, CDR2 FQNEAQ (reference sequence). V was pared by 1 base and J by 7 bases, with 11 bases between. The CDR3 has 15 amino acids. The CDR3 here is CASSLDLRGNSPLHF. The DNA for the CDR3 is TGTGCCAGCAGCTTAGACCTTAGGGGAAATTCACCCCTCCACTTT.

The rearrangement uses TRBV19 and TRBJ1-2; D not resolved. Germline V gene sequence: CDR1 LNHDA, CDR2 SQIVND (reference sequence). The CDR3 sequence is 16 residues long. V gave up 3 bases and J gave up 8 bases, with 22 bases separating them. The CDR3 loop is CASSMGGSLALSGYTF. The CDR3 nucleotides are TGTGCCAGTAGTATGGGCGGGTCCTTAGCCCTCAGCGGCTACACCTTC.

The chain has TRBV27 and TRBJ2-2; 9 bases line up with TRBD2. J was trimmed by 6 bases and V by 2 bases; bases with no gene match: 4. The germline V gene encodes CDR1 MNHEY and CDR2 SMNVEV (reference sequence). The CDR3 has 15 residues. CDR3 sequence reads: CASSLRREGPGELFF. The CDR3, as DNA: TGTGCCAGCAGTTTACGGCGGGAGGGCCCCGGGGAGCTGTTTTTT.

The V call is TRBV18, the J call TRBJ2-7, with 7 bases aligning to TRBD2. The CDR3 is made up of 14 amino acids. Germline V lookup: CDR1 KGHSH, CDR2 LQKENI. V shed 6 bases, J shed 0 bases, and the junction held 5 bases outside the gene matches. The CDR3 reads CASSLGGGSYEQYF. The CDR3 coding sequence is TGTGCCAGCTCCCTGGGGGGGGGCTCCTACGAGCAGTACTTC.

V gene TRBV5-1 combines with J gene TRBJ2-1; 13 nucleotides align to TRBD2. Trimming at V came to 0 bases and at J to 1 base, leaving 7 bases not matched to a gene. Germline V gene sequence: CDR1 SGHRS, CDR2 YFSETQ. CDR3 size: 19 residues. Here the CDR3 DNA reads TGCGCCAGCAGCTTGGGGGGACTAGCGGGGAGTAGTTCCTACAATGAGCAGTTCTTC. This codes for CASSLGGLAGSSSYNEQFF.